This T cell receptor (beta chain) was sequenced in a study of naive and memory T cell subsets. Whole-study results and caveats: Each distinct alpha or beta sequence counts as one clonotype. Expression changes during T cell differentiation may affect RNA-based TCR counts. Possibly reflecting memory cells re-expressing CD45RA, a few larger clonotypes occurred in naive repertoires, especially CD8.

This clonotype was detected a few times. Its target is unknown. After the first PCR, alpha and beta chain libraries were processed separately. The beta constant-region primer was an equimolar mix of two oligonucleotides covering TRBC1 and TRBC2. Nested alpha and beta constant-region primers with the SP2 primer drove four PCR rounds on ligated cDNA. The cDNA 3' end received a ligated single-stranded oligonucleotide carrying the SP2 primer and a 12-nucleotide UMI. MiXCR, run by TCRdb on the UMI-ligation and nested PCR reads, gives a single entry per CDR3 protein. The sample records 150,000 or so distinct CDR3 sequences, approximately 24% being singletons. The receptor's source is a human donor in good health. The source material was naive CD4+ T cells from blood.

CDR3 residues: CASSSRLAAGGTQYF. CDR3 DNA: TGTGCCAGCAGCTCGAGACTAGCGGCTGGCGGTACGCAGTATTTT. The chain is built from TRBV7-9 and TRBJ2-3; 9 positions agree with TRBD2. This CDR3 has 15 amino acids. Germline V gene lookup returns CDR1 SEHNR and CDR2 FQNEAQ (reference sequence). After removal of 4 bases from V and 8 bases from J, the junction contained 10 bases not matched to a gene.